The entry below gives a single TCR beta chain sequence along with its context. Its target is not known. Trimming removed 3 bases from V and 5 bases from J, with 13 bases in between. Germline V gives CDR1 SGHTA, CDR2 FQGNSA. This CDR3 spans 15 amino acids. This sample was taken from a study of response to subunit inactivated influenza vaccine. Overall study findings and caveats: Few new T cells, the authors suggested, are recruited by each seasonal influenza vaccination.

TCRdb independently ran MiXCR on the RT-PCR reads; one entry per CDR3 protein. This sample yields 430,000 or so distinct CDR3 sequences, of which roughly 9.7% are seen a single time; about 12% belongs to the top ten. The clonotype originates from a man in his forties or fifties who received an inactivated influenza vaccine. The sequencing here drew on PBMCs from blood, taken about 6 weeks after vaccination. The chain uses TRBV7-2 and TRBJ2-2; a possible D gene is TRBD2 (6 bases). CDR3 in DNA: TGTGCCAGCAGCTTGGTCGGGAGCGGTACCGGGGAGCTGTTTTTT. Its translation: CASSLVGSGTGELFF.